This is a list of T cell receptor beta chains from one sample in a study of T cells in Graves' hyperthyroidism and ophthalmopathy. MiXCR, run by TCRdb on the multiplex PCR reads, gives a single entry per CDR3 protein. The sample consists of around 690,000 distinct CDR3 sequences, about 18% of them appearing once. Sequenced: blood. The receptors come from a man in his forties or fifties with Graves' hyperthyroidism. CDR3s include the opening cysteine and the closing phenylalanine or tryptophan. The D gene is left open where the match is weak. Clone size is not always given. Where it is, it says once, few, many or a class for expanded clones.

>.|TRBV2|many|TRBJ1-5
CASSRGQGDQPQHF
>.|TRBV24-1|many|TRBJ1-5
CATSDRTSYSNQPQHF
>TRBD2|TRBV6-1|.|TRBJ2-7
CASSVRGGGPSHYEQYF
>TRBD2|TRBV2|many|TRBJ2-7
CASSDWREGPYEQYF
>TRBD2|TRBV19|many|TRBJ2-2
CASSEVAGGGGELFF
>TRBD2|TRBV28|many|TRBJ2-2
CASSTSLLTSVYTGELFF
>TRBD1|TRBV10-3|many|TRBJ1-1
CAISTGTANTEAFF
>.|TRBV28|many|TRBJ2-2
CASSKASFTGELFF
>.|TRBV24-1|many|TRBJ2-1
CATSELDGSSYNEQFF
>.|TRBV12-3/TRBV12-4|many|TRBJ2-7
CASSLAQNSYEQYF
>TRBD2|TRBV11-2|many|TRBJ2-1
CASSDQSGLAGYNEQFF
>.|TRBV28|.|TRBJ2-7
CASSQQGIPSSYEQYF
>.|TRBV2|once|TRBJ1-2
CASSEGFTYGYTF
>TRBD1|TRBV28|few|TRBJ1-1
CASSGNRGMNTEAFF
>TRBD1|TRBV6-1|many|TRBJ2-1
CASSHLFRDRGNEQFF
>TRBD2|TRBV15|many|TRBJ2-1
CATKSGRRNEQFF
>TRBD1|TRBV30|many|TRBJ2-2
CAWDRGRTGELFF
>TRBD1|TRBV2|once|TRBJ2-1
CASSFPGQGNNEQFF
>.|TRBV7-8|many|TRBJ1-1
CASSRGRGANTEAFF
>.|TRBV7-9|many|TRBJ1-1
CASSSRGRPRKEGTEAFF
>.|TRBV27|few|TRBJ2-5
CASSASIAANQETQYF
>TRBD1|TRBV11-2|many|TRBJ1-1
CASSQRTGPMNTEAFF
>.|TRBV5-1|.|TRBJ1-1
CASSLVVTTEAFF
>TRBD2|TRBV20-1|.|TRBJ2-3
CSARASGRVSDTQYF
>TRBD1|TRBV3-1|.|TRBJ1-1
CASKGQGDWGAYTEAFF
>.|TRBV7-2|.|TRBJ2-7
CASSLDGLRTYEQYF
>.|TRBV20-1|many|TRBJ1-2
CSAGAGGYTF
>.|TRBV30|many|TRBJ1-4
CAYSDMLYEKLFF
>.|TRBV4-3|.|TRBJ1-6
CASSQIVMGPNNSPLHF
>.|TRBV19|.|TRBJ2-1
CASSIGFRAYNEQFF
>TRBD2|TRBV27|many|TRBJ2-7
CASSLGLAGVLEQYF
>.|TRBV7-9|many|TRBJ2-6
CASSLKQLAGANVLTF
>.|TRBV10-3|many|TRBJ2-1
CAQTGIHPYNEQFF
>.|TRBV30|many|TRBJ1-1
CAWSVEGAAFF
>.|TRBV6-5|.|TRBJ2-1
CASSYSTVYNEQFF
>.|TRBV30|.|TRBJ2-7
CAWGPGLSSNEQYF
>.|TRBV12-3/TRBV12-4|few|TRBJ2-3
CAILATRADTQYF
>TRBD1|TRBV3-1|.|TRBJ1-5
CASSQLQGNQPQHF
>TRBD1|TRBV10-3|.|TRBJ2-7
CAISESSDRGTYEQYF
>.|TRBV30|once|TRBJ1-2
CAWSPYPSGSDTF
>.|TRBV28|many|TRBJ1-1
CASTQLLDTEAFF
>.|TRBV19|.|TRBJ2-7
CASSISLSSYEQYF
>TRBD1|TRBV2|.|TRBJ1-5
CASSERGVRGGGRFNQPQHF
>TRBD1|TRBV28|many|TRBJ2-2
CASSLDRAFTGELFF
>TRBD1|TRBV18|.|TRBJ2-5
CASSPSTGDQETQYF
>.|TRBV28|many|TRBJ1-2
CASSLLQTVRANGYTF
>.|TRBV10-2|many|TRBJ1-2
CASSESDENYGYTF
>TRBD2|TRBV18|few|TRBJ2-1
CASSPPLAGSYNEQFF
>.|TRBV19|.|TRBJ1-5
CASSDARGQPQHF
>.|TRBV19|few|TRBJ2-7
CASSIADGWSYEQYF
>TRBD1|TRBV2|few|TRBJ2-1
CASSEEGQGFHNEQFF
>.|TRBV5-1|few|TRBJ2-3
CASSLDYRTDTQYF
>.|TRBV13|few|TRBJ2-2
CAISLRGELFF
>.|TRBV19|few|TRBJ2-7
CASSPGRGRGFPYEQYF